This T cell receptor beta chain was sequenced in a study of T cells in Graves' hyperthyroidism and ophthalmopathy (dated by TCRdb to the late 2010s). Concerning the study at large: Peripheral blood was sampled at the time of initial diagnosis, prior to any treatment. To identify TCR V-J signatures that set the groups apart, the researchers used a discovery cohort of 95 to 100 patients, made up of roughly 45 with Graves' ophthalmopathy and 57 with stable Graves' hyperthyroidism. In six Graves' hyperthyroidism patients, the study also compared T-cell repertoires from thyroid tissue with T-cell repertoires from blood. Once sampling was done, hyperthyroidism patients were given methimazole at a starting dose of 30 mg daily, whereas ophthalmopathy patients were given high-dose intravenous methylprednisolone. The roughly 90 discovery patients were divided at random into training and test sets in a 7:3 ratio. Prospective prediction of ophthalmopathy was tested in an independent validation cohort consisting of roughly 20 hyperthyroidism patients and some 17 patients who later progressed to ophthalmopathy. According to the paper, TCR Vbeta CDR3 sequencing was carried out on some 130 peripheral blood samples, which came from approximately 43 ophthalmopathy, about 75 hyperthyroidism and roughly 17 progressor patients.

Amplification of TCR beta CDR3 regions was carried out from RNA transcripts. A first-round RT-PCR of the TCR CDR3 used the HTBI primer set with the Qiagen OneStep RT-PCR kit. A second multiplex PCR round built the libraries, followed by size selection and purification. Paired-end sequencing of the libraries was performed with 100 bp reads on an Illumina HiSeq2000. Per the original workflow: Raw data were processed with SOAPnuke, discarding reads with adapters, uncalled bases, mean Phred below 15, or no exact constant-primer or identifier match. COPE v1.2.5 was used to merge high-quality paired reads, and clonotypes were defined as unique nucleotide sequences. MiTCR v1.1 was used to align the clonotypes against IMGT TRBV, TRBD and TRBJ reference segments. The analysis included only V-J combinations with a frequency above 0.0001, which together covered over 98% of the repertoires. A TCS score was defined as the ratio between F50 (clonal expansion) and ExV (chaos), using BLOSUM62-based TCRdist between CDR3 peptides within each V-J. Welch's t-statistics and random forest reduced roughly 530 V-J features to under 15, which were used in a naive Bayes classifier (R e1071). The public reads were run again by TCRdb, first through fastp at Q25 and then through MiXCR, and only productive beta chains were kept. Records with the same CDR3 protein are collapsed into one entry carrying the most frequent genes and DNA. The V and J calls come from TCRdb's annotation, not from the publication. For this sample there are more than 600,000 distinct CDR3 sequences; 16% appear just once. Of the sample, roughly 8% is held by the ten largest clones.

Per the germline V gene, MNHNS is the CDR1 and SASEGT is the CDR2. V is shortened by 3 bases, J by 7 bases, and the region joining them spans 4 bases. There are 11 amino acids in the CDR3, from cysteine to phenylalanine inclusive. Only CDR3 DNA is held: 33 bases, read in frame from base 1. Points the paper makes about the study in general: A model built on a 13 V-J signature distinguished ophthalmopathy from stable hyperthyroidism, reaching 85% to 90% sensitivity and about 81% specificity in cross-validation and 80%/75% in testing. Most expanded thyroid clonotypes (frequency above 0.001) were also detected in blood, suggesting blood repertoires may reflect thyroid immune responses. During validation, the model predicted progression to ophthalmopathy a median of roughly six months ahead of onset, with around 70% sensitivity and 72.22% specificity. No statistical method was used to set the sample size in advance, and investigators knew the group allocation.

This clonotype showed up many times. This clone's antigen is unknown. The record has no base qualities; no much larger clone is one base away. Stable Graves' hyperthyroidism was defined as no progression to ophthalmopathy during 18 months of follow-up. Hyperthyroidism patients were aged 18 to 65 years and newly diagnosed, with disease duration of less than 2 months. Exclusion was applied to patients with uncontrolled infections, other autoimmune diseases, pregnancy or lactation. Clinical symptoms, serum thyroxine and TRAb, thyroid ultrasound, and orbital computed tomography formed the basis for the diagnoses. Ficoll-Paque density gradient centrifugation was used to isolate PBMCs from 9.5 to 10 ml of fresh peripheral blood. Total RNA was extracted using Trizol reagent, and RNA quality was assessed on an Agilent 2100 Bioanalyzer.

The TCR originated in a man between 18 and 35 years old with Graves' hyperthyroidism. The sample taken for sequencing was blood. The V gene is TRBV6-1 and the J gene is TRBJ2-1; the D gene lacks a confident call. The nucleotides read TGTGCCAGCAGTGATGGGAATGAGCAGTTCTTC. Translated, it gives CASSDGNEQFF.